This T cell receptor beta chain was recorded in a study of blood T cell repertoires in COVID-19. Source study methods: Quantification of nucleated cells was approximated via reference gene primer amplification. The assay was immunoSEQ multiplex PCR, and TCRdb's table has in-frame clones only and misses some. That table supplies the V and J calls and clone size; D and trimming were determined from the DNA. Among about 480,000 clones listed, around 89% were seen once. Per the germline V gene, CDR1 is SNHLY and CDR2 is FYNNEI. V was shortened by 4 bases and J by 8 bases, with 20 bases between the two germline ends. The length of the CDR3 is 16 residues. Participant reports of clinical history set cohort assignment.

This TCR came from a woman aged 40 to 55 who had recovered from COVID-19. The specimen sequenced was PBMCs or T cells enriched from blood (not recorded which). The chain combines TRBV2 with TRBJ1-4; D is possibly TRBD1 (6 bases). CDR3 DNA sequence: TGTGCCAGCAGTGCTACTTGGACAGATGCAGGGGAAAAACTGTTTTTT. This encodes CASSATWTDAGEKLFF.